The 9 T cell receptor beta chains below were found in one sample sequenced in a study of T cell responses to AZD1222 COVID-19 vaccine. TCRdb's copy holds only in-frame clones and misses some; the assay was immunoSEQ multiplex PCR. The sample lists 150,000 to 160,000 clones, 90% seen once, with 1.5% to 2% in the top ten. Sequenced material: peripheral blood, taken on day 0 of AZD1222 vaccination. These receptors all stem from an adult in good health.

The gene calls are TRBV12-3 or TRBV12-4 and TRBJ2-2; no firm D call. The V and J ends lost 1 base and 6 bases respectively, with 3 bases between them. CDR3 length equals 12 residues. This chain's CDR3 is CASSLVPGELFF. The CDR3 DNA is TGTGCCAGCAGTTTAGTTCCCGGGGAGCTGTTTTTT.

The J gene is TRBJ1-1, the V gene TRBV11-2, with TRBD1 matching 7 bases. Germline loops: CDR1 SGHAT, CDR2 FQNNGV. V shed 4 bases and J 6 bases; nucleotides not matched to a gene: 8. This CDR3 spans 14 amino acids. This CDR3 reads CASSSLQGGSEAFF. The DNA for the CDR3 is TGTGCCAGCAGCTCCCTTCAGGGGGGGTCTGAAGCTTTCTTT.

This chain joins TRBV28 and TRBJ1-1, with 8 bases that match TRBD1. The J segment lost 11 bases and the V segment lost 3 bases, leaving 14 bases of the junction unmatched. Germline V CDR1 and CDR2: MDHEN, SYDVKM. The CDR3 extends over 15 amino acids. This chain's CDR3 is CASSFRQNRGAEAFF. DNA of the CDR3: TGTGCCAGCAGTTTTCGGCAAAACAGGGGGGCGGAGGCTTTCTTT.

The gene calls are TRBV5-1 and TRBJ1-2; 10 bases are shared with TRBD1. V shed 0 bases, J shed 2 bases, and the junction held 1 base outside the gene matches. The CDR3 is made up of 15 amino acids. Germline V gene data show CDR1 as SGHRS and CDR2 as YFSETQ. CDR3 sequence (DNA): TGCGCCAGCAGCTTGGTGACAGGGGGCAACTATGGCTACACCTTC. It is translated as CASSLVTGGNYGYTF.

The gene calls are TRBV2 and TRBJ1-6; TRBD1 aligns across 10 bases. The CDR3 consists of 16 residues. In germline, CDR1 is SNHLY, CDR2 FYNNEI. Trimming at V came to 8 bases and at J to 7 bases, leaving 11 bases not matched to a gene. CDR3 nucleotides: TGTGCCAGCTCCAGATCCGCGACAGGGGGCAATTCACCCCTCCACTTT. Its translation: CASSRSATGGNSPLHF.

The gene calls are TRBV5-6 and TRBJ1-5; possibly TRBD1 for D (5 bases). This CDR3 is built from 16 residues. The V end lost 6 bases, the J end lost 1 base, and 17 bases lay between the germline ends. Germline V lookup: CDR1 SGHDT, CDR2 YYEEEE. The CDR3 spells CASTWGGRGSNQPQHF. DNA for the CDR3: TGTGCCAGCACCTGGGGAGGGAGGGGAAGCAATCAGCCCCAGCATTTT.

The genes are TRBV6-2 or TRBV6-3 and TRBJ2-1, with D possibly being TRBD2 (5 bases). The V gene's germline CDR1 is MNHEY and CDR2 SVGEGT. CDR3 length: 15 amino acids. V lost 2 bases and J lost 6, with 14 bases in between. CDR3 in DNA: TGTGCCAGCAGTTACCCCCGGGGTGGGATCAATGAGCAGTTCTTC. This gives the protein CASSYPRGGINEQFF.

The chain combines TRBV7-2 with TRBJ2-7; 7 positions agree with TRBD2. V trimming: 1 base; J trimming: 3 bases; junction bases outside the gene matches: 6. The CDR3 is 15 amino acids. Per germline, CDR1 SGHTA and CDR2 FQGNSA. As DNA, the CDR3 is TGTGCCAGCAGCTTAGACCCTAGCGGAAACTACGAGCAGTACTTC. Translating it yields CASSLDPSGNYEQYF.

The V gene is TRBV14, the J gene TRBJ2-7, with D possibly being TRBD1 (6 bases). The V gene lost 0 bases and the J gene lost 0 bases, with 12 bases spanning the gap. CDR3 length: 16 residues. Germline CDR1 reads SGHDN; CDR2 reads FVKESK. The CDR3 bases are TGTGCCAGCAGCCAAGAGCGCCAGGGGAGCTCCTACGAGCAGTACTTC. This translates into CASSQERQGSSYEQYF. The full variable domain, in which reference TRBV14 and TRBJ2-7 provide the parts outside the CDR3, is EAGVTQFPSHSVIEKGQTVTLRCDPISGHDNLYWYRRVMGKEIKFLLHFVKESKQDESGMPNNRFLAERTGGTYSTLKVQPAELEDSGVYFCASSQERQGSSYEQYFGPGTRLTVT.